The 14 T cell receptor beta chains below were found in one sample sequenced in a study of T cells in Graves' hyperthyroidism and ophthalmopathy. RNA transcripts yielded amplified TCR beta CDR3 regions. HTBI primers drove first-round RT-PCR of the TCR CDR3. TCRdb itself ran the multiplex PCR reads through MiXCR, one entry per CDR3 protein. Seen here are hundreds of thousands of distinct CDR3 sequences, approximately 19% observed once, and the top ten hold roughly 17%. Sample: blood. These receptors came from a woman between 45 and 65 years old with Graves' hyperthyroidism that later progressed to Graves' ophthalmopathy.

The sample holds many counts of this clonotype. The J gene is TRBJ1-2, the V gene TRBV12-3 or TRBV12-4, with D tentatively TRBD1 (5 bases). Trimming pared 7 bases from V and 4 bases from J, leaving 13 bases between. The CDR3 totals 13 residues. The CDR3 protein is CASTPTDTYGYTF. DNA of the CDR3: TGTGCCAGCACTCCGACAGACACCTATGGCTACACCTTC.

The gene calls are TRBV20-1 and TRBJ2-1, with 14 bases lining up with TRBD2. The CDR3 loop spans 15 amino acids. With 2 bases clipped from V and 7 bases from J, the junction kept 4 bases outside the gene matches. Germline CDR1 is DFQATT and CDR2 is SNEGSKA (reference sequence). The CDR3 sequence is CSARSGTSGRNEQFF. CDR3 DNA: TGCAGTGCTAGATCCGGGACTAGCGGGAGAAATGAGCAGTTCTTC.

This clonotype appeared once. V gene TRBV15 combines with J gene TRBJ2-7, with TRBD2 identical over 7 bases. The germline CDR1 and CDR2 sequences are LNHNV and YYDKDF (reference sequence). The CDR3 sequence is 15 residues long. V was pared by 4 bases and J by 5 bases, with 11 bases of the junction left unmatched. The CDR3 DNA reads TGTGCCACCAGCACCCGACTAGCTCGGAGTAACGAGCAGTACTTC. Its protein is CATSTRLARSNEQYF.

Only a few counts were recorded for this clonotype. The V gene is TRBV20-1, the J gene TRBJ1-5, with D possibly matching TRBD1 (6 bases). CDR1 and CDR2 (germline): DFQATT, SNEGSKA (reference sequence). This CDR3 has 15 residues. The V end was cut by 5 bases, the J end by 5 bases, with 19 bases between. The CDR3 DNA sequence: TGCAGTGCTTGCCCGGGACAAAGAGTCGATCAGCCCCAGCATTTT. Translated, it gives CSACPGQRVDQPQHF.

This clonotype was counted ten times or more. The chain joins TRBV11-2 to TRBJ1-2; D gene unclear. V lost 2 bases to trimming and J lost 4 bases, with 17 bases between them. The CDR3 is made up of 16 amino acids. Germline assignment: CDR1 SGHAT and CDR2 FQNNGV. The CDR3 coding sequence is TGTGCCAGCAGCTTATCTTTTGGCACCGTGAGCTATGGCTACACCTTC. It yields the protein CASSLSFGTVSYGYTF.

Many counts were recorded for this clonotype. J is TRBJ2-2 and V is TRBV30; D unresolved. V was shortened by 0 bases and J by 1 base, with 12 bases between the two germline ends. The CDR3 runs 16 residues. The germline V gene has CDR1 GTSNPN and CDR2 SVGIG (reference sequence). CDR3 bases: TGTGCCTGGAGTGTACGTCGACCTATGAACACCGGGGAGCTGTTTTTT. It yields the protein CAWSVRRPMNTGELFF.

This clonotype was counted only a few times. This chain joins TRBV19 and TRBJ1-1; D not certain. The CDR3 sequence is 15 residues long. Trimming took off 5 bases at V and 6 bases at J, with 19 bases between the two ends. Per the germline V gene, CDR1 is LNHDA and CDR2 is SQIVND (reference sequence). The CDR3 sequence: CASSPRSGINAEAFF. CDR3 nucleotides: TGTGCCAGTAGTCCGCGGTCAGGCATCAACGCTGAAGCTTTCTTT. Based on the CDR3 plus reference TRBV19 and TRBJ1-1, the full variable domain is DGGITQSPKYLFRKEGQNVTLSCEQNLNHDAMYWYRQDPGQGLRLIYYSQIVNDFQKGDIAEGYSVSREKKESFPLTVTSAQKNPTAFYLCASSPRSGINAEAFFGQGTRLTVV.

This clonotype has a handful of counts. V usage is TRBV19 and J usage is TRBJ2-2; 9 nucleotides match TRBD1. Germline lookup yields CDR1 LNHDA and CDR2 SQIVND (reference sequence). V shed 5 bases and J 3 bases; nucleotides not matched to a gene: 7. CDR3 length equals 16 residues. The CDR3, as DNA: TGTGCCAGTAGTCCTCCGGGACAGGGATACACCGGGGAGCTGTTTTTT. As protein: CASSPPGQGYTGELFF.

This sequence joins TRBV2 and TRBJ1-1; D is perhaps TRBD1 (6 bases). Germline lookup yields CDR1 SNHLY and CDR2 FYNNEI. The CDR3 is 15 amino acids. V gave up 4 bases and J gave up 5 bases, with 17 bases separating them. CDR3 region: CASSGQFRRGTEAFF. The CDR3 DNA sequence: TGTGCCAGCAGTGGACAGTTCAGGAGGGGGACTGAAGCTTTCTTT.

The chain employs TRBV3-1 and TRBJ1-4; TRBD1 matches at 11 bases. This CDR3 contains 14 residues. CDR1 and CDR2 (germline): LGHDT, YNNKEL (reference sequence). The V and J ends lost 5 bases and 8 bases, in that order; junction bases with no gene match: 4. CDR3 coding DNA: TGTGCCAGCAGCAGGGGGACAGGGGGGGAAAAACTGTTTTTT. This gives the protein CASSRGTGGEKLFF.

The rearrangement links TRBV7-9 to TRBJ2-1; the D gene is possibly TRBD2 (5 bases). Trimming shortened V by 5 bases and J by 4 bases, and 12 bases separated the two germline ends. Per the germline V gene, CDR1 is SEHNR and CDR2 is FQNEAQ (reference sequence). The CDR3 runs 14 residues. The DNA for the CDR3 is TGTGCCAGCAGCCCGGGGTCAAGGTACAATGAGCAGTTCTTC. The encoded protein is CASSPGSRYNEQFF.

This clonotype was seen ten or more times. J is TRBJ2-2 and V is TRBV27; TRBD2 matches 8 bases. The V gene end was trimmed by 3 bases and the J gene end by 0 bases; junction bases not matched to a gene: 6. This CDR3 is 17 amino acids long. CDR1 is MNHEY, CDR2 SMNVEV, per germline (reference sequence). CDR3 in amino acids: CASSFEAGGANTGELFF. The CDR3 DNA is TGTGCCAGCAGTTTTGAGGCGGGGGGAGCGAACACCGGGGAGCTGTTTTTT.

V usage is TRBV4-1 and J usage is TRBJ2-7; 7 bases line up with TRBD1. The CDR3 spans 15 residues. The V and J ends lost 2 bases and 3 bases, in that order; junction bases with no gene match: 7. The germline V gene encodes CDR1 MGHRA and CDR2 YSYEKL. In nucleotides, the CDR3 is TGCGCCAGCAGCCAACTGGGACAGCCGAACTACGAGCAGTACTTC. It yields the protein CASSQLGQPNYEQYF.

This clonotype came up many times. This rearrangement joins TRBV12-3 or TRBV12-4 to TRBJ2-5; a possible D gene is TRBD1 (7 bases). The CDR3 extends over 16 amino acids. The V and J ends lost 7 bases and 4 bases respectively, with 22 bases between them. CDR3 DNA sequence: TGTGCCAGCACCACCTTCAGGGGGGCCCGCCGAGAGACCCAGTACTTC. This gives the protein CASTTFRGARRETQYF.